This TCR beta chain derives from a study of T-cell memory formation after mild COVID-19. Whole-study context: There were largely donor-specific TCR clusters.

This clonotype was seen only a few times. TCRdb fed the 5' RACE reads into MiXCR, producing one record per CDR3 protein. The data contain about 290,000 distinct CDR3 sequences, about 16% of them seen just once; the ten biggest clones take up roughly 23%. The TCR comes from a man between 18 and 29 years old who had mild COVID-19 (a few samples of this study predate the infection). Cell type and time point are not known. Sequencing was carried out using PBMCs or a T cell subset sorted from them (not recorded which).

The CDR3 loop reads CSATSGGATGELFF. As DNA, the CDR3 is TGCAGTGCTACTAGCGGGGGGGCCACCGGGGAGCTGTTTTTT. The V gene is TRBV20-1, the J gene TRBJ2-2; 12 bases fit TRBD2. The germline V gene has CDR1 DFQATT and CDR2 SNEGSKA (reference sequence). The CDR3 spans 14 residues. The junction had 1 base not matched to a gene; V was cut back by 4 bases and J by 4 bases.